This T cell receptor (beta chain) appears in the sequencing data of a study of cytomegalovirus exposure and HLA in healthy donors. Whole-study findings and limits: High sensitivity and specificity were reportedly achieved when the classifier diagnosed cytomegalovirus status. A list of approximately 160 TCR beta chains associated with cytomegalovirus was given.

The study drew the donors from its roughly 120-subject validation cohort, separate from the approximately 700-subject first cohort. Profiling relied on immunoSEQ multiplex PCR, and the TCRdb table lists in-frame clones only, not all of them. The table shows around 190,000 clones, with approximately 78% occurring only once. V lost 5 bases to trimming and J lost 7 bases; unmatched junction nucleotides: 10. This CDR3 spans 15 amino acids. Germline CDR1 SGHVS, CDR2 FNYEAQ. Concerning this clone: Its antigen is not identified.

Sequenced input: PBMCs. This chain links TRBV7-6 with TRBJ1-4; 7 positions agree with TRBD1. This sequence originates from a woman aged 30 to 39 in good health and CMV-seronegative. CDR3 DNA: TGTGCCAGCAGCCCCAACAGGGGACCTAGTGAAAAACTGTTTTTT. This translates into CASSPNRGPSEKLFF.